These T cell receptor beta chains were read from a single sample in a study of T-cell reconstitution after alpha-beta-depleted transplantation in children. TCRdb itself ran the PCR reads through MiXCR, one entry per CDR3 protein. The profile shows fewer than 400,000 distinct CDR3 sequences, roughly 20% of them singletons. The input for sequencing was PBMCs from the stem cell graft donor, taken from the stem cell graft. The receptors stem from a human donor who donated a stem cell graft to a child with acute myeloid leukemia. The CDR3 runs from the conserved cysteine through the conserved F or W. Fields, in order: D gene, J gene, CDR3 length, V gene, clone size, CDR3 protein, CDR3 DNA. The D gene is left open where the match is weak. Some rows mark clone size as missing; the rest say once, few, many or name a class of expanded clone.

D: TRBD1; J: TRBJ2-7; length: 15; V: TRBV5-1; size: -; CDR3: CASSPGTGGDYEQYF; DNA: TGCGCCAGCAGCCCGGGGACAGGGGGCGACTACGAGCAGTACTTC
D: -; J: TRBJ2-5; length: 11; V: TRBV7-6; size: few; CDR3: CASSGWETQYF; DNA: TGTGCCAGCAGCGGGTGGGAGACCCAGTACTTC
D: -; J: TRBJ2-5; length: 12; V: TRBV18; size: -; CDR3: CASSPMLETQYF; DNA: TGTGCCAGCTCACCAATGTTAGAGACCCAGTACTTC
D: TRBD2; J: TRBJ2-1; length: 15; V: TRBV12-3/TRBV12-4; size: many; CDR3: CASLLAGGQHNEQFF; DNA: TGTGCCAGCCTATTAGCGGGAGGCCAGCACAATGAGCAGTTCTTC
D: TRBD1; J: TRBJ2-7; length: 14; V: TRBV5-6; size: few; CDR3: CASSLGGQGFEQYF; DNA: TGTGCCAGCAGCTTGGGCGGACAGGGATTCGAGCAGTACTTC
D: -; J: TRBJ2-4; length: 17; V: TRBV5-6; size: -; CDR3: CASRGGGFSGAKNIQYF; DNA: TGTGCCAGCAGGGGAGGGGGGTTCAGTGGAGCCAAAAACATTCAGTACTTC
D: -; J: TRBJ2-3; length: 13; V: TRBV10-3; size: -; CDR3: CAHSGRETDTQYF; DNA: TGTGCCCACTCTGGACGGGAAACAGATACGCAGTATTTT
D: -; J: TRBJ2-3; length: 18; V: TRBV21-1; size: -; CDR3: CASSKDRNYVGVADTQYF; DNA: TGTGCCAGCAGCAAAGATCGGAATTATGTTGGTGTGGCGGATACGCAGTATTTT
D: TRBD1; J: TRBJ2-5; length: 14; V: TRBV5-1; size: -; CDR3: CASSALTGDKTQYF; DNA: TGCGCCAGCAGCGCCCTAACAGGGGACAAGACCCAGTACTTC
D: -; J: TRBJ2-7; length: 14; V: TRBV28; size: few; CDR3: CASSPPGDIYEQYF; DNA: TGTGCCAGCAGCCCCCCCGGGGATATATACGAGCAGTACTTC
D: -; J: TRBJ2-5; length: 13; V: TRBV7-2; size: many; CDR3: CASSATREETQYF; DNA: TGTGCCAGCAGCGCGACTAGAGAGGAGACCCAGTACTTC
D: TRBD2; J: TRBJ2-3; length: 16; V: TRBV7-3; size: few; CDR3: CASSLGVAGNTDTQYF; DNA: TGTGCCAGCAGCTTGGGCGTAGCGGGAAACACAGATACGCAGTATTTT
D: -; J: TRBJ2-7; length: 14; V: TRBV25-1; size: many; CDR3: CASSADRSSYEQYF; DNA: TGTGCCAGCAGCGCGGACAGAAGCTCCTACGAGCAGTACTTC
D: -; J: TRBJ2-1; length: 16; V: TRBV20-1; size: -; CDR3: CSASFHPTSSYNEQFF; DNA: TGCAGTGCTAGTTTCCACCCGACGAGCTCCTACAATGAGCAGTTCTTC
D: -; J: TRBJ1-6; length: 15; V: TRBV20-1; size: many; CDR3: CSASPSGVGNSPLHF; DNA: TGCAGTGCTAGCCCGTCGGGGGTGGGTAATTCACCCCTCCACTTT
D: TRBD1; J: TRBJ2-1; length: 16; V: TRBV5-1; size: few; CDR3: CASSASTGGRYNEQFF; DNA: TGCGCCAGCAGCGCCAGCACAGGGGGCAGATACAATGAGCAGTTCTTC
D: TRBD1; J: TRBJ2-7; length: 15; V: TRBV10-2; size: once; CDR3: CASSDRDRLDYEQYF; DNA: TGCGCCAGCAGTGACCGGGACAGGCTCGACTACGAGCAGTACTTC
D: -; J: TRBJ2-7; length: 13; V: TRBV12-3/TRBV12-4; size: many; CDR3: CASSRGRDYEQYF; DNA: TGTGCCAGCAGTCGAGGACGGGATTACGAGCAGTACTTC
D: -; J: TRBJ2-7; length: 15; V: TRBV4-1; size: -; CDR3: CASSQGDGRGYEQYF; DNA: TGCGCCAGCAGCCAAGGTGACGGGAGAGGTTACGAGCAGTACTTC
D: TRBD1; J: TRBJ1-5; length: 14; V: TRBV9; size: once; CDR3: CASSQTGGDQPQHF; DNA: TGTGCCAGCAGCCAAACAGGGGGTGATCAGCCCCAGCATTTT
D: TRBD1; J: TRBJ2-5; length: 14; V: TRBV5-1; size: many; CDR3: CASTDGTGQETQYF; DNA: TGCGCCAGCACCGATGGGACAGGCCAAGAGACCCAGTACTTC
D: -; J: TRBJ1-5; length: 13; V: TRBV28; size: few; CDR3: CASSLPGNQPQHF; DNA: TGTGCCAGCAGTTTACCTGGCAATCAGCCCCAGCATTTT
D: -; J: TRBJ2-7; length: 15; V: TRBV7-6; size: few; CDR3: CASSSRGGTLYEQYF; DNA: TGTGCCAGCAGCTCACGTGGTGGGACCTTGTACGAGCAGTACTTC
D: -; J: TRBJ2-3; length: 15; V: TRBV12-3/TRBV12-4; size: few; CDR3: CASSSGGRGTDTQYF; DNA: TGTGCCAGCAGCTCCGGGGGACGGGGCACAGATACGCAGTATTTT
D: TRBD2; J: TRBJ2-7; length: 14; V: TRBV12-3/TRBV12-4; size: few; CDR3: CASSLKREWVEQYF; DNA: TGTGCCAGCAGTTTAAAGCGGGAGTGGGTCGAGCAGTACTTC
D: TRBD1; J: TRBJ2-7; length: 15; V: TRBV20-1; size: few; CDR3: CSATPDRGLGYEQYF; DNA: TGCAGTGCTACCCCGGACAGGGGGCTCGGGTACGAGCAGTACTTC
D: -; J: TRBJ2-7; length: 15; V: TRBV10-3; size: few; CDR3: CAISESPGTGYEQYF; DNA: TGTGCCATCAGTGAGTCTCCAGGGACCGGCTACGAGCAGTACTTC
D: -; J: TRBJ2-1; length: 11; V: TRBV20-1; size: many; CDR3: CSASFANEQFF; DNA: TGCAGTGCTAGTTTCGCCAATGAGCAGTTCTTC
D: TRBD2; J: TRBJ2-1; length: 19; V: TRBV3-1; size: few; CDR3: CASSQLAGGVKTSYNEQFF; DNA: TGTGCCAGCAGCCAACTAGCGGGGGGGGTAAAGACCTCCTACAATGAGCAGTTCTTC